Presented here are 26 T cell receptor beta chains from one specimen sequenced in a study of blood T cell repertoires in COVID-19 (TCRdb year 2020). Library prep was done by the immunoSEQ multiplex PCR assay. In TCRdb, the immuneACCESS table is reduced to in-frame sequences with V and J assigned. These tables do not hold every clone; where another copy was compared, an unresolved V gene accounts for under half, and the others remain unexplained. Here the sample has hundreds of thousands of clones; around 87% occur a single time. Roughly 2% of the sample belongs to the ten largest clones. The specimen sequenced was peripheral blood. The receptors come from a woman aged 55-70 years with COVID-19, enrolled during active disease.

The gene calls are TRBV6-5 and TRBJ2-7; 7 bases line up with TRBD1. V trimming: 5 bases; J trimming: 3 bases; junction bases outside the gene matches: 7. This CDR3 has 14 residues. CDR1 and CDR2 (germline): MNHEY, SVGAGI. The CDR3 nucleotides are TGTGCCAGCAGTAACGAGGGGGCCCGCTACGAGCAGTACTTC. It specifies CASSNEGARYEQYF.

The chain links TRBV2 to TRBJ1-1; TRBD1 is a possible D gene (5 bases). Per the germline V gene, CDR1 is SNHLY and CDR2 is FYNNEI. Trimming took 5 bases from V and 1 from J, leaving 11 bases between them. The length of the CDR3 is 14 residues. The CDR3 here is CASSLMGGNTEAFF. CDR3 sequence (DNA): TGTGCCAGCAGTCTCATGGGGGGGAACACTGAAGCTTTCTTT.

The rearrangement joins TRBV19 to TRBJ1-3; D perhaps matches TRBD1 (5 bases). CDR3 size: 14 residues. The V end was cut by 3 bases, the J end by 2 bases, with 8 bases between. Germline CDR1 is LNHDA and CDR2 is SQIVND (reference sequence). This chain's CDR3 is CASSIQGAGNTIYF. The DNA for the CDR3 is TGTGCCAGTAGTATCCAAGGGGCTGGAAACACCATATATTTT.

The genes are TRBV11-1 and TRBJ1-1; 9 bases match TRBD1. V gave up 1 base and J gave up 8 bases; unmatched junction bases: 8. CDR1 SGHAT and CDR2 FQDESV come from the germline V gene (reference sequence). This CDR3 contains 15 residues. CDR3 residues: CASSLEGTGSAEAFF. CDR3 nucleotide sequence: TGTGCCAGCAGCTTAGAAGGGACAGGGAGTGCCGAAGCTTTCTTT. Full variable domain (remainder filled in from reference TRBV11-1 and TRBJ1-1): EAEVAQSPRYKITEKSQAVAFWCDPISGHATLYWYRQILGQGPELLVQFQDESVVDDSQLPKDRFSAERLKGVDSTLKIQPAELGDSAMYLCASSLEGTGSAEAFFGQGTRLTVV.

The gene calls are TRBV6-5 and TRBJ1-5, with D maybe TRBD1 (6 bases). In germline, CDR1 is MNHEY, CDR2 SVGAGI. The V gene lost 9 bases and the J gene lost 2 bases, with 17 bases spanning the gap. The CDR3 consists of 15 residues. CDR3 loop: CASRGGGRGNQPQHF. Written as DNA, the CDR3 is TGTGCCAGTCGAGGGGGGGGCCGGGGCAATCAGCCCCAGCATTTT.

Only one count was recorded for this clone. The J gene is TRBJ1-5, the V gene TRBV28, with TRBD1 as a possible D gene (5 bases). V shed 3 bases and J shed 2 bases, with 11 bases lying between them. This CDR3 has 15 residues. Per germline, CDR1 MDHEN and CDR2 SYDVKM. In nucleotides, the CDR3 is TGTGCCAGCAGTTTGGGGGGTTTCGGCAATCAGCCCCAGCATTTT. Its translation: CASSLGGFGNQPQHF.

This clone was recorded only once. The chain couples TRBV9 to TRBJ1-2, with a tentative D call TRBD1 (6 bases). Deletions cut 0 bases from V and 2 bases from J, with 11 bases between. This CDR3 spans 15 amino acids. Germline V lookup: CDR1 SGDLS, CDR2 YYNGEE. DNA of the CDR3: TGTGCCAGCAGCGTAGAAGGGGGAAGAAACTATGGCTACACCTTC. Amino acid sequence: CASSVEGGRNYGYTF.

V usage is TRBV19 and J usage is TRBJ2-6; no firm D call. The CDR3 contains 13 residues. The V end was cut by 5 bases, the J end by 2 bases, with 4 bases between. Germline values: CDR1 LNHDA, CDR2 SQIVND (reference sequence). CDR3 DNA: TGTGCCAGTAGTCCAGCTGGGGCCAACGTCCTGACTTTC. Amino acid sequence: CASSPAGANVLTF.

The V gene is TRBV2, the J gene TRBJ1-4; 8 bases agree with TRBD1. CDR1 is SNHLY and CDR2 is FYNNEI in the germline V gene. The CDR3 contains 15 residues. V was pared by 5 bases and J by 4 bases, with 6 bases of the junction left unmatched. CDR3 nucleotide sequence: TGTGCCAGCAGTTTGGACAGGGCCTATAATGAAAAACTGTTTTTT. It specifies CASSLDRAYNEKLFF.

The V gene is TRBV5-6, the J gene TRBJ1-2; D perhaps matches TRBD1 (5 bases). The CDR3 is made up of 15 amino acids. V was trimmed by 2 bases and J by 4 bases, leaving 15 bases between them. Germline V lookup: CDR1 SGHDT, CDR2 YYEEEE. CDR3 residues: CASSLPGHLSYGYTF. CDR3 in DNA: TGTGCCAGCAGCTTACCTGGACACCTGTCCTATGGCTACACCTTC.

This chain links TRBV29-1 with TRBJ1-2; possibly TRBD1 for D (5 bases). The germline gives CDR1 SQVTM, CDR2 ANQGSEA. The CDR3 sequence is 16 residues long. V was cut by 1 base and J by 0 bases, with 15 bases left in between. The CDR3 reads CSVEGGRVYSNYGYTF. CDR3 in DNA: TGCAGCGTTGAAGGCGGCAGGGTGTATTCTAACTATGGCTACACCTTC.

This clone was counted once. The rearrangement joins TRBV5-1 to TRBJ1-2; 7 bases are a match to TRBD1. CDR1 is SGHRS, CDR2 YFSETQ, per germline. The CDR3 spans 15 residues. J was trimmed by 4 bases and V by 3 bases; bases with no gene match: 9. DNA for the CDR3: TGCGCCAGCAGCTCCAGACAGGGCGCGGCCTATGGCTACACCTTC. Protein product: CASSSRQGAAYGYTF.

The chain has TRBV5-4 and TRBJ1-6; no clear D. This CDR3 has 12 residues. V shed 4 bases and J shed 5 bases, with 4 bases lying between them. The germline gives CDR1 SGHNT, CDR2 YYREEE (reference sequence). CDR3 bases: TGTGCCAGCAGCCTAGATAATTCACCCCTCCACTTT. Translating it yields CASSLDNSPLHF.

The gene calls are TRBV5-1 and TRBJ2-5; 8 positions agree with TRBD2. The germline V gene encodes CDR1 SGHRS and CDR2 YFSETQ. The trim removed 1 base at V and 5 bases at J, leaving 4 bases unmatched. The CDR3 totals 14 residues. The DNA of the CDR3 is TGCGCCAGCAGCTTGTCCGGGGGGGCTGAGACCCAGTACTTC. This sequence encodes CASSLSGGAETQYF.

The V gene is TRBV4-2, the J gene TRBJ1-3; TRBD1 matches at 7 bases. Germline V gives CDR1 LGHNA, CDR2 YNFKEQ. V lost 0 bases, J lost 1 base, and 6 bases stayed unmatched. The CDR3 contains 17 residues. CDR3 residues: CASSQDPPTGSGNTIYF. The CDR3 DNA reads TGTGCCAGCAGCCAAGATCCGCCGACAGGGTCTGGAAACACCATATATTTT.

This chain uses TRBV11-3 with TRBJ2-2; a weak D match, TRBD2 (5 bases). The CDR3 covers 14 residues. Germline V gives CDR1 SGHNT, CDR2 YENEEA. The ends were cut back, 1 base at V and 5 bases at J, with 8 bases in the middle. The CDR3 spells CASSLGEGTGELFF. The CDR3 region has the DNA TGTGCCAGCAGCTTAGGAGAGGGAACCGGGGAGCTGTTTTTT. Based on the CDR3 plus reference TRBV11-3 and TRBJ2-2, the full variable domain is EAGVVQSPRYKIIEKKQPVAFWCNPISGHNTLYWYLQNLGQGPELLIRYENEEAVDDSQLPKDRFSAERLKGVDSTLKIQPAELGDSAVYLCASSLGEGTGELFFGEGSRLTVL.

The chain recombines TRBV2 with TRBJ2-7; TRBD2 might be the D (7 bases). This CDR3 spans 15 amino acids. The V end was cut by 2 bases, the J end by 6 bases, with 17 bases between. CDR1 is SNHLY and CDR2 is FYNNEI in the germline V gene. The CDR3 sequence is CASSERRGAVSEQYF. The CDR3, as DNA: TGTGCCAGCAGTGAACGTCGGGGGGCGGTTAGCGAGCAGTACTTC.

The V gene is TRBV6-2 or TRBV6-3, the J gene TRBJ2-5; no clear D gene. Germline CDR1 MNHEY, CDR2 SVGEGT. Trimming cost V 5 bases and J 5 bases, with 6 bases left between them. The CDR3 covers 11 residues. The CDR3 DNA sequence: TGTGCCAGCAGTCCCCTTGAGACCCAGTACTTC. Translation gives CASSPLETQYF.

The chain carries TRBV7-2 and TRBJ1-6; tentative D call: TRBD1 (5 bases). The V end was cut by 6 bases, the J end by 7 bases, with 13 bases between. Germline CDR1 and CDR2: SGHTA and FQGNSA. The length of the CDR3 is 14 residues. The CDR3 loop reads CASSLLGLNSPLHF. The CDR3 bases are TGTGCCAGCAGTTTATTGGGGCTGAATTCACCCCTCCACTTT. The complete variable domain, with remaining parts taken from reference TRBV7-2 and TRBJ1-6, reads GAGVSQSPSNKVTEKGKDVELRCDPISGHTALYWYRQSLGQGLEFLIYFQGNSAPDKSGLPSDRFSAERTGGSVSTLTIQRTQQEDSAVYLCASSLLGLNSPLHFGNGTRLTVT.

The CDR3 loop is CASSKGDGYTF. The DNA of the CDR3 is TGTGCCAGCAGCAAGGGGGACGGCTACACCTTC. This chain uses TRBV5-4 with TRBJ1-2; weak D call: TRBD1 (6 bases). The germline V gene has CDR1 SGHNT and CDR2 YYREEE (reference sequence). V was trimmed by 4 bases and J by 8 bases, leaving 9 bases between them. This CDR3 has 11 residues.

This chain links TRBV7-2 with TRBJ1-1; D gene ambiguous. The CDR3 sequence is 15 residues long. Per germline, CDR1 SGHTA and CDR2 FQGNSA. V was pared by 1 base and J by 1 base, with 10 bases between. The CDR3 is CASSLGISGNTEAFF. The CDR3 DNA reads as TGTGCCAGCAGCTTAGGAATCTCAGGGAACACTGAAGCTTTCTTT.

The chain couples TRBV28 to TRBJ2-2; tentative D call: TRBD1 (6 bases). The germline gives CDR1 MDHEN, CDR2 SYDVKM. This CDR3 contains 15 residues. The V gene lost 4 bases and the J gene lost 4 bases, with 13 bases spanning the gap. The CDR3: CASSSGQPSTGELFF. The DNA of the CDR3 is TGTGCCAGCAGTTCCGGACAGCCTTCCACCGGGGAGCTGTTTTTT.

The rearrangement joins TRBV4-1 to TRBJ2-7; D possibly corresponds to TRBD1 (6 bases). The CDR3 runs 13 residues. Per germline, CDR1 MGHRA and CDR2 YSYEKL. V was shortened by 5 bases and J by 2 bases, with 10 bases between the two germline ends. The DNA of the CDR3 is TGCGCCAGCAGCTTAACAGGGACCTACGAGCAGTACTTC. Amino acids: CASSLTGTYEQYF.

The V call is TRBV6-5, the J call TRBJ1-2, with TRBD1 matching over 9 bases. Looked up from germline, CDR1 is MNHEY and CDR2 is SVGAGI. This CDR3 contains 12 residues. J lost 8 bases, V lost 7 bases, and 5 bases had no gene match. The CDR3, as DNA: TGTGCCAGCAACAAACAGGGGGCAGGCTACACCTTC. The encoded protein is CASNKQGAGYTF.

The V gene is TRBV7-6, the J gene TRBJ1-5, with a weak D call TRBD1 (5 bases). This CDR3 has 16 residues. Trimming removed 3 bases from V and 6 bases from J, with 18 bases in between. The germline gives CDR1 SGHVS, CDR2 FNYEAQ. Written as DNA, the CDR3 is TGTGCCAGCAGCTTGGGGGAGGGGAGCTTAGGTCAGCCCCAGCATTTT. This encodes CASSLGEGSLGQPQHF.

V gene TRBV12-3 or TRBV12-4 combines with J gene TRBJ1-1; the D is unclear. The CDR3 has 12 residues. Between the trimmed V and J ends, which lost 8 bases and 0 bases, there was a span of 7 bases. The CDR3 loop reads CASGELNTEAFF. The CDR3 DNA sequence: TGTGCCAGCGGGGAGTTGAACACTGAAGCTTTCTTT.